The 17 T cell receptor beta chains given below trace back to one sample, sequenced in a study of CD8+ T cells in alopecia areata. Extracted RNA was reverse transcribed into cDNA, the sequencing template. The method was immunoSEQ multiplex PCR; TCRdb's version includes in-frame clones alone and lacks a portion of them. Found here are about 130,000 clones, approximately 49% of them singletons; the top ten hold roughly a sixth. The sequencing used CD8+ T cells sorted from blood, collected at week 0. These receptors came from a human donor with alopecia areata.

The V and J genes are TRBV4-2 and TRBJ2-7, with 8 bases matching TRBD1. This CDR3 region has 16 residues. From germline, CDR1 is LGHNA and CDR2 YNFKEQ. V lost 0 bases to trimming and J lost 3 bases; unmatched junction nucleotides: 7. The CDR3 is CASSQEHGTGLYEQYF. The CDR3 DNA reads TGTGCCAGCAGCCAAGAGCATGGGACAGGCCTCTACGAGCAGTACTTC.

The J gene is TRBJ2-2, the V gene TRBV6-4; weak D call: TRBD1 (5 bases). V was clipped by 5 bases and J by 5 bases, with 18 bases between them. Per germline, CDR1 MRHNA and CDR2 SNTAGT. The CDR3 totals 16 residues. The CDR3 reads CASSYRRQGSTGELFF. CDR3 DNA sequence: TGTGCCAGCAGTTATCGCCGGCAGGGAAGTACCGGGGAGCTGTTTTTT.

This clone was recorded a few times. The chain employs TRBV27 and TRBJ2-7, with D maybe TRBD1 (5 bases). Trimming cost V 5 bases and J 3 bases, with 11 bases left between them. This CDR3 has 13 amino acids. CDR1 and CDR2 from the germline V gene are MNHEY and SMNVEV (reference sequence). In nucleotides, the CDR3 is TGTGCCAGCAGTATACTCGACAGCTACGAGCAGTACTTC. Its protein product is CASSILDSYEQYF.

This chain links TRBV29-1 with TRBJ1-1; D perhaps matches TRBD1 (5 bases). CDR3 length equals 12 residues. With 7 bases removed from V and 8 bases from J, the gap between germline ends came to 17 bases. Germline V gives CDR1 SQVTM, CDR2 ANQGSEA. The CDR3, as DNA: TGCAGCGCCCTCTGGGACCGACAAGAAGCTTTCTTT. Protein sequence: CSALWDRQEAFF. Full variable domain (rest looked up from reference TRBV29-1 and TRBJ1-1): SAVISQKPSRDICQRGTSLTIQCQVDSQVTMMFWYRQQPGQSLTLIATANQGSEATYESGFVIDKFPISRPNLTFSTLTVSNMSPEDSSIYLCSALWDRQEAFFGQGTRLTVV.

The V gene is TRBV14, the J gene TRBJ1-1; D might be TRBD1 (5 bases). CDR1 SGHDN and CDR2 FVKESK come from the germline V gene. The CDR3 is made up of 15 amino acids. Trimming took 3 bases from V and 0 from J, leaving 11 bases between them. The chain's CDR3 is CASSQGRHMNTEAFF. The CDR3 DNA sequence: TGTGCCAGCAGCCAGGGGCGGCATATGAACACTGAAGCTTTCTTT.

The J gene is TRBJ1-2, the V gene TRBV4-2, with 11 bases aligning to TRBD1. The ends lost 4 bases at V and 8 bases at J; junction bases unmatched: 6. This CDR3 spans 14 amino acids. Germline loops: CDR1 LGHNA, CDR2 YNFKEQ. The CDR3 bases are TGTGCCAGCAGCCTTGGGACAGGGGGTGGCGGCTACACCTTC. Protein product: CASSLGTGGGGYTF.

This clone showed up just a few times. This chain uses TRBV19 with TRBJ1-2; 7 bases are shared with TRBD1. There are 13 residues in the CDR3. J lost 3 bases, V lost 7 bases, and 5 bases had no gene match. CDR1 LNHDA and CDR2 SQIVND come from the germline V gene (reference sequence). In DNA form, the CDR3 reads TGTGCCAGTATTGACAGGGATGACTATGGCTACACCTTC. Its translation is CASIDRDDYGYTF.

The chain is built from TRBV6-5 and TRBJ2-1, with 7 bases lining up with TRBD2. V gave up 0 bases and J gave up 6 bases; unmatched junction bases: 2. The germline V gene encodes CDR1 MNHEY and CDR2 SVGAGI. CDR3 length equals 14 residues. CDR3 sequence (DNA): TGTGCCAGCAGTTACTCGGGAGGGCCCAATGAGCAGTTCTTC. It codes for CASSYSGGPNEQFF.

The V call is TRBV5-1, the J call TRBJ2-7; 7 nucleotides match TRBD1. The CDR3 runs 13 residues. Per germline, CDR1 SGHRS and CDR2 YFSETQ. V gave up 2 bases and J gave up 4 bases; unmatched junction bases: 3. The CDR3 reads CASSFGTAYEQYF. The CDR3 coding sequence is TGCGCCAGCAGCTTTGGGACAGCTTACGAGCAGTACTTC.

The CDR3 here is CSVEAAGTGVRYEQYF. The CDR3 DNA follows: TGCAGCGTTGAAGCCGCCGGGACAGGGGTAAGGTACGAGCAGTACTTC. V and J are TRBV29-1 and TRBJ2-7; 10 bases map to TRBD1. J gave up 4 bases and V 1 base, and 10 bases lay outside the gene matches. CDR3 length: 16 residues. Per germline, CDR1 SQVTM and CDR2 ANQGSEA.

The V and J genes are TRBV9 and TRBJ2-6; D is unresolved. The CDR3 loop spans 15 amino acids. Germline V gene data show CDR1 as SGDLS and CDR2 as YYNGEE. V was trimmed by 0 bases and J by 1 base, leaving 5 bases between them. The chain's CDR3 is CASSVDGSGANVLTF. The CDR3 DNA reads TGTGCCAGCAGCGTAGACGGTTCTGGGGCCAACGTCCTGACTTTC.

In its sample, this clone is medium-sized. V gene TRBV15 combines with J gene TRBJ2-3; 7 positions match TRBD1. CDR1 and CDR2 (germline): LNHNV, YYDKDF (reference sequence). V shed 0 bases and J 1 base; nucleotides not matched to a gene: 1. This CDR3 comprises 15 residues. The chain's CDR3 is CATSRDGQGTDTQYF. The CDR3 nucleotides read TGTGCCACCAGCAGAGACGGACAGGGCACAGATACGCAGTATTTT.

J is TRBJ2-5 and V is TRBV19; D possibly uses TRBD1 or TRBD2 (5 bases each). The CDR3 length is 13 residues. The V end was cut by 8 bases, the J end by 2 bases, with 12 bases between. The V gene's germline CDR1 is LNHDA and CDR2 SQIVND (reference sequence). CDR3 sequence (DNA): TGTGCCAGTTGGGACGGCGGGCAAGAGACCCAGTACTTC. This sequence encodes CASWDGGQETQYF.

The rearrangement uses TRBV2 and TRBJ2-6; no definite D call. CDR3 length: 15 amino acids. Per germline, CDR1 SNHLY and CDR2 FYNNEI. V lost 5 bases to trimming and J lost 4 bases, with 12 bases between them. CDR3 protein: CASSPADPGANVLTF. DNA for the CDR3: TGTGCCAGCAGTCCTGCCGATCCCGGGGCCAACGTCCTGACTTTC.

This clone turned up a few times. The J gene is TRBJ2-7, the V gene TRBV7-9, with D perhaps matching TRBD1 (5 bases). The CDR3 runs 14 residues. Germline CDR1 SEHNR, CDR2 FQNEAQ (reference sequence). V lost 4 bases to trimming and J lost 2 bases, with 12 bases between them. The CDR3 region is CASSSPTVTYEQYF. The CDR3 DNA sequence: TGTGCCAGCAGCTCCCCGACAGTAACCTACGAGCAGTACTTC.

This clone occurred once. The rearrangement links TRBV6-5 to TRBJ1-6; weak D call: TRBD1 (5 bases). Germline-derived CDR1 and CDR2 are MNHEY and SVGAGI. With 6 bases removed from V and 7 bases from J, the gap between germline ends came to 10 bases. This CDR3 spans 13 amino acids. CDR3 in DNA: TGTGCCAGCAGCCGGGGGGAAAATTCACCCCTCCACTTT. Translating it yields CASSRGENSPLHF.

This clone was recorded once. The gene calls are TRBV7-9 and TRBJ1-2, with 7 bases lining up with TRBD1. This CDR3 comprises 15 residues. V shed 5 bases, J shed 3 bases, and the junction held 9 bases outside the gene matches. Germline assignment: CDR1 SEHNR and CDR2 FQNEAQ (reference sequence). CDR3 sequence (DNA): TGTGCCAGCAGCCTTAGACAGGGTGGCGACTATGGCTACACCTTC. This sequence encodes CASSLRQGGDYGYTF.